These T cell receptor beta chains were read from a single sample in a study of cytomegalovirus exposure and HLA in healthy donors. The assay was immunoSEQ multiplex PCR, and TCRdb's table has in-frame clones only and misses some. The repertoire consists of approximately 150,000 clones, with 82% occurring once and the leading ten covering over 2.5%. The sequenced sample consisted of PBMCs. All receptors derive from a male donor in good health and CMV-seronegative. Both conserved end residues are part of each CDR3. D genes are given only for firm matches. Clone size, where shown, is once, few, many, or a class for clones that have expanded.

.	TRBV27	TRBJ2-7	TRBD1	TGTGCCAGCAGTTTCGGAACAGGGGCGGCCTTCTACGAGCAGTACTTC	CASSFGTGAAFYEQYF
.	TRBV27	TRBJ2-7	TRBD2	TGTGCCAGCAGTGAACTTGGGGCGGGAGGGCCAGGGGAGCAGTACTTC	CASSELGAGGPGEQYF
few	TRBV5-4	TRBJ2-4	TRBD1	TGTGCCAGCAGCGCGGGACAGGCATCGGCGGGTCGTGGCATTCAGTACTTC	CASSAGQASAGRGIQYF
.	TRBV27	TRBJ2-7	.	TGTGCCAGCAGTCCGACTAGGATCGAGCAGTACTTC	CASSPTRIEQYF
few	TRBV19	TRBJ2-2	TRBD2	TGTGCCAGTAGTGCCTACGGACTAGCGGGAGAAACCGGGGAGCTGTTTTTT	CASSAYGLAGETGELFF
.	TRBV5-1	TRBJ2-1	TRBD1	TGCGCCAGCAGCCCGGGACAGTTCTTGGGCAATGAGCAGTTCTTC	CASSPGQFLGNEQFF
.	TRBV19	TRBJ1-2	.	TGTGCCAGTAGCCGCAACACTGACAGCAGGGTCATGGGCTACACCTTC	CASSRNTDSRVMGYTF
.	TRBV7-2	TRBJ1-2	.	TGTGCCAGCAGCTCCGCCCGGATAGCCGCTTGGAGAGGCTACACCTTC	CASSSARIAAWRGYTF
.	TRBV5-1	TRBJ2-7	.	TGCGCCAGCAGCTTGGAGCAGGGTTGGTACGAGCAGTACTTC	CASSLEQGWYEQYF
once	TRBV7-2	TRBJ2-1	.	TGTGCCAGCAGCTTAAGCGGATACAATGAGCAGTTCTTC	CASSLSGYNEQFF
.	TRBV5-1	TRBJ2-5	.	TGCGCCAGCAGCTCTAGCGACGCACAGCAGTACTTC	CASSSSDAQQYF
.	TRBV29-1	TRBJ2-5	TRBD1	TGCAGCGTCCTTGGGACAGATAGAAACCAAGAGACCCAGTACTTC	CSVLGTDRNQETQYF
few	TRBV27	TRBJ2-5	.	TGTGCCAGCAGTTACACCCCGAAAGAGACCCAGTACTTC	CASSYTPKETQYF
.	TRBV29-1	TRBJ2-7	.	TGCAGCGTCGAAAGTCCTAGCTCCTACGAGCAGTACTTC	CSVESPSSYEQYF
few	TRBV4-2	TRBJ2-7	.	TGTGCCAGCAGCCCATCATCTTACGAGCAGTACTTC	CASSPSSYEQYF
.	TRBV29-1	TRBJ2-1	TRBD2	TGCAGCATCGGTTTTGCGGGAGACCCTGGGCAGTTCTTC	CSIGFAGDPGQFF
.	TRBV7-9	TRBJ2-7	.	TGTGCCAGCAGCTTAAATGGACAAAGGAGCTCCTACGAGCAGTACTTC	CASSLNGQRSSYEQYF
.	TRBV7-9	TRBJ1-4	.	TGTGCCAGCAGCTTAAATCCGGGCCAAGGGAGTGAAAAACTGTTTTTT	CASSLNPGQGSEKLFF
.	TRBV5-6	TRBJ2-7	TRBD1	TGTGCCAGCAGCTCCGGGACAGTCTACGAGCAGTACTTC	CASSSGTVYEQYF
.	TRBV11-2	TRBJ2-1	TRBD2	TGTGCCAGCCTAGCGGGAGGGAAGGTCAATGAGCAGTTCTTC	CASLAGGKVNEQFF
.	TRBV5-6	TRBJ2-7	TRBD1	TGTGCCAGCAGCTTTCCGGGACAGGCTCGGTACGAGCAGTACTTC	CASSFPGQARYEQYF
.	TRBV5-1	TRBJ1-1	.	TGCGCCAGCAGCTTGGACAGGAGTGGGACTGAAGCTTTCTTT	CASSLDRSGTEAFF
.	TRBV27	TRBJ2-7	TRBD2	TGTGCCAGCATCCCCAGACTAGCGGGAGATGGCGAGCAGTACTTC	CASIPRLAGDGEQYF
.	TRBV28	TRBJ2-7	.	TGTGCCAGCATAAACGAGCAGTACTTC	CASINEQYF
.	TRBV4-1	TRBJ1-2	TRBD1	TGCGCCAGCAGACCGGGACAGACTAACTATGGCTACACCTTC	CASRPGQTNYGYTF